This T cell receptor (beta chain) was obtained from a study of cytomegalovirus exposure and HLA in healthy donors. Researchers ran the PCR with 60 Vbeta and 13 Jbeta primers. The method was immunoSEQ multiplex PCR; TCRdb's version includes in-frame clones alone and lacks a portion of them. The sample holds 99,000 or so clones, almost 70% seen once. Input material: PBMCs. This sequence was found in a man under 40 in good health and CMV-seronegative.

The CDR3 DNA is TGTGCCAGTCTTCTCGAGCGGAACACTGAAGCTTTCTTT. It yields the protein CASLLERNTEAFF. The chain carries TRBV6-1 and TRBJ1-1; D is ambiguous. The V and J ends lost 9 bases and 1 base respectively, with 12 bases between them. The CDR3 is 13 residues long. Germline V gives CDR1 MNHNS, CDR2 SASEGT.